This T cell receptor (beta chain) was sequenced in a study of T cell responses to AZD1222 COVID-19 vaccine. Only in-frame clones appear in the TCRdb table, and some are missing; sequencing was by immunoSEQ multiplex PCR. The table shows approximately 150,000 clones, with approximately 90% occurring only once. General observations from the study: Seropositive status at baseline applied to only six AZD1222 recipients. Variant regions that are unmutated are reportedly the target of nearly half of spike-specific TCRs. Samples come after the peak T cell response, not at day 14.

A word on this clone: Antigen: not known.

This CDR3 has 14 residues. CDR1 SNHLY and CDR2 FYNNEI come from the germline V gene. The V gene lost 4 bases and the J gene lost 4 bases, with 13 bases spanning the gap. The clonotype was recovered from an adult in good health. Source: peripheral blood, taken on day 0 of AZD1222 vaccination. The V call is TRBV2, the J call TRBJ2-5; possible D gene TRBD1, 6 bases. In DNA form, the CDR3 reads TGTGCCAGCAGTGGGGGGCGGGCTGGAGAGACCCAGTACTTC. Its protein product is CASSGGRAGETQYF. Drawing the rest from reference TRBV2 and TRBJ2-5, the complete variable domain is EPEVTQTPSHQVTQMGQEVILRCVPISNHLYFYWYRQILGQKVEFLVSFYNNEISEKSEIFDDQFSVERPDGSNFTLKIRSTKLEDSAMYFCASSGGRAGETQYFGPGTRLLVL.